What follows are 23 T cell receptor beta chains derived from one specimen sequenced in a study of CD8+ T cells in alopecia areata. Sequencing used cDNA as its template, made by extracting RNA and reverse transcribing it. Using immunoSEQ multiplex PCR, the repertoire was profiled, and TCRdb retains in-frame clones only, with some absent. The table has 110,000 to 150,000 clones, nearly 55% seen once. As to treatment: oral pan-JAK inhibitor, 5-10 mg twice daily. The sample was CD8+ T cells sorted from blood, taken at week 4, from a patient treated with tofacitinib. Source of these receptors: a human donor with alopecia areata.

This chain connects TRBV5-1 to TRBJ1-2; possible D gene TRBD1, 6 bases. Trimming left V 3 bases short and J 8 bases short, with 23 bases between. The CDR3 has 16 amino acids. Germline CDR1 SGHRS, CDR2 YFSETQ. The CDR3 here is CASSWGGSPSPRGYTF. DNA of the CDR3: TGCGCCAGCAGCTGGGGGGGCAGCCCTAGTCCTCGGGGCTACACCTTC.

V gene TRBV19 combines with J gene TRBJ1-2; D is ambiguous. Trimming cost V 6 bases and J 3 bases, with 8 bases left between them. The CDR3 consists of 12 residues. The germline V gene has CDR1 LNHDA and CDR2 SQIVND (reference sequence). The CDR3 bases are TGTGCCAGTAGAAAGGATTACTATGGCTACACCTTC. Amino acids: CASRKDYYGYTF.

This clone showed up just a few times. CDR3 sequence reads: CSVETSGYEQYF. The CDR3 DNA sequence: TGCAGCGTTGAAACTAGCGGCTACGAGCAGTACTTC. The rearrangement links TRBV29-1 to TRBJ2-7; 8 nucleotides match TRBD2. CDR3 length equals 12 residues. The germline V gene has CDR1 SQVTM and CDR2 ANQGSEA. The ends lost 2 bases at V and 3 bases at J; junction bases unmatched: 0.

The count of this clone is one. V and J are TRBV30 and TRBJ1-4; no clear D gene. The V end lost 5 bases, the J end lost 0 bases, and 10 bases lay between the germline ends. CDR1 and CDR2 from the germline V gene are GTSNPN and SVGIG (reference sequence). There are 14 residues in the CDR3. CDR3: CAWSTIPTNEKLFF. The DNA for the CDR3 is TGTGCCTGGTCCACGATCCCAACTAATGAAAAACTGTTTTTT.

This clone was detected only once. In DNA, the CDR3 is TGTGCCAGCAGCTTACCCCTTCTAGTGAATGAGCAGTTCTTC. It yields the protein CASSLPLLVNEQFF. This chain uses TRBV13 with TRBJ2-1, with D unclear. The CDR3 covers 14 residues. Between the trimmed V and J ends, which lost 2 bases and 7 bases, there was a span of 12 bases. In germline, CDR1 is PRHDT, CDR2 FYEKMQ (reference sequence).

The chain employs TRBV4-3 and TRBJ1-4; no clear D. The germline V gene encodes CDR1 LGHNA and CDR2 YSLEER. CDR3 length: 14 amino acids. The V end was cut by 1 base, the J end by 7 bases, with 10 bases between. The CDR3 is CASSQGGGGEKLFF. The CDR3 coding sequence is TGCGCCAGCAGCCAAGGTGGTGGAGGTGAAAAACTGTTTTTT.

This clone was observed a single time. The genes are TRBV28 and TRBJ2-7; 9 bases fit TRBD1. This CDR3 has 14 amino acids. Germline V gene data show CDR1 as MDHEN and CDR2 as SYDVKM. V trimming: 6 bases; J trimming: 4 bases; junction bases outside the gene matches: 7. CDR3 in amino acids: CASRQRGQGYEQYF. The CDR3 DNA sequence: TGTGCCAGCAGACAGAGAGGACAGGGGTACGAGCAGTACTTC. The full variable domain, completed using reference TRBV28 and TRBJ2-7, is DVKVTQSSRYLVKRTGEKVFLECVQDMDHENMFWYRQDPGLGLRLIYFSYDVKMKEKGDIPEGYSVSREKKERFSLILESASTNQTSMYLCASRQRGQGYEQYFGPGTRLTVT.

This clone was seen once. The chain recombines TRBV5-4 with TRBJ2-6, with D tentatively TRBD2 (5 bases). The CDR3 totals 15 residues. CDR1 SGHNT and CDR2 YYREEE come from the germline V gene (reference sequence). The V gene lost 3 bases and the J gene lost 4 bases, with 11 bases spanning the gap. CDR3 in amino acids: CASSWPGSGANVLTF. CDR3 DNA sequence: TGTGCCAGCAGCTGGCCGGGGTCAGGGGCCAACGTCCTGACTTTC.

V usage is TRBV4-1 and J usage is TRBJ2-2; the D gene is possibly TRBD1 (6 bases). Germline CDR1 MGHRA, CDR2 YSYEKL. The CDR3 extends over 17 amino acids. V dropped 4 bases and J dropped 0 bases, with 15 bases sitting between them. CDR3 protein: CASSPNGQRPNTGELFF. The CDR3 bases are TGCGCCAGCAGCCCAAACGGACAGCGACCGAACACCGGGGAGCTGTTTTTT.

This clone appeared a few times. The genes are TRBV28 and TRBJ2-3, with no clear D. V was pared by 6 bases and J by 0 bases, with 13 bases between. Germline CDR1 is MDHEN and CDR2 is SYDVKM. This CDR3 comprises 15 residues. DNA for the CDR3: TGTGCCAGCAGGCCCCCTTCCACCAGCACAGATACGCAGTATTTT. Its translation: CASRPPSTSTDTQYF.

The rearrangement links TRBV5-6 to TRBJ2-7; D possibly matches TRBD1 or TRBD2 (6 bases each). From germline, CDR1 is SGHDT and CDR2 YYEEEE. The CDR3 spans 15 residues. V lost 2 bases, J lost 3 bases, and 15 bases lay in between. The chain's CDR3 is CASSFGGAGVYEQYF. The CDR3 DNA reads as TGTGCCAGCAGCTTTGGAGGGGCAGGGGTCTACGAGCAGTACTTC.

CDR3 sequence (DNA): TGTGCCACCAGCATTGGGGGGGAGGACTACGAGCAGTACTTC. Protein sequence: CATSIGGEDYEQYF. This chain links TRBV15 with TRBJ2-7; TRBD2 matches at 7 bases. Germline loops: CDR1 LNHNV, CDR2 YYDKDF (reference sequence). This CDR3 spans 14 amino acids. The trim removed 4 bases at V and 3 bases at J, leaving 6 bases unmatched.

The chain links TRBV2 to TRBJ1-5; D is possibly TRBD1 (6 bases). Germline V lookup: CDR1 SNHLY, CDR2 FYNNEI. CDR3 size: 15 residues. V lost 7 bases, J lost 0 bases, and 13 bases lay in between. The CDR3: CASNADRNSNQPQHF. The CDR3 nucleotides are TGTGCCAGCAACGCAGACAGGAATAGCAATCAGCCCCAGCATTTT.

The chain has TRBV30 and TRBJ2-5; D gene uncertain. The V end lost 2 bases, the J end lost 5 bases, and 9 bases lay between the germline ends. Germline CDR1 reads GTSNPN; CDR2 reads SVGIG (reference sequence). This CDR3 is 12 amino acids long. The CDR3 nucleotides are TGTGCCTGGAGTTTTATATTGGAGACCCAGTACTTC. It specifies CAWSFILETQYF.

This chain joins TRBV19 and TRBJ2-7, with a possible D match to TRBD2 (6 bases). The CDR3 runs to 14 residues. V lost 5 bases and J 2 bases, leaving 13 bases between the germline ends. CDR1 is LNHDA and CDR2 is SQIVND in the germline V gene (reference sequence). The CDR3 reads CASSPIPGAYEQYF. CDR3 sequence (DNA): TGTGCCAGTAGTCCAATTCCGGGAGCCTACGAGCAGTACTTC.

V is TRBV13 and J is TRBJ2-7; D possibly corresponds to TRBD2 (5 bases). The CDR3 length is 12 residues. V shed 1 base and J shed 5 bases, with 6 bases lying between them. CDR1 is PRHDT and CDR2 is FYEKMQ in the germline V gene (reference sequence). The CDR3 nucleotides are TGTGCCAGCAGCTTAGACGGGGACGAGCAGTACTTC. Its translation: CASSLDGDEQYF.

CDR3 in DNA: TGTGCCACCAGCAATTGGGGACAGGGCCACAATGAGCAGTTCTTC. Its protein product is CATSNWGQGHNEQFF. The chain is built from TRBV15 and TRBJ2-1; TRBD1 matches at 9 bases. With V trimmed by 4 bases and J by 5 bases, 6 bases remained unmatched. The CDR3 contains 15 residues. The germline CDR1 and CDR2 sequences are LNHNV and YYDKDF (reference sequence).

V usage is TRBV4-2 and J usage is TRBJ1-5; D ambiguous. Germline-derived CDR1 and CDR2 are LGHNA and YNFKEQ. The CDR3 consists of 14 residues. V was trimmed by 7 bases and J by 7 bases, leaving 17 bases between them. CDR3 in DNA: TGTGCCAGCATTTCGTGGGGAGGGATCCAGCCCCAGCATTTT. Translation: CASISWGGIQPQHF.

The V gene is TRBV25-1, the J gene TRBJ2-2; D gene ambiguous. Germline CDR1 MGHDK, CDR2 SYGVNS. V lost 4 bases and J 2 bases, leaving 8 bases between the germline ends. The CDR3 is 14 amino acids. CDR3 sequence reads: CASSAAGNTGELFF. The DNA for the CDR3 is TGTGCCAGCAGTGCCGCAGGCAACACCGGGGAGCTGTTTTTT.

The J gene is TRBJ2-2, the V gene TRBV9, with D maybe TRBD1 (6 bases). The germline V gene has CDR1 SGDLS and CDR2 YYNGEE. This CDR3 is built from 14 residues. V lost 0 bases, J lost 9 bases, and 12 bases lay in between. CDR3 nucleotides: TGTGCCAGCAGCGTAGGTGACAGGAGTCGGGAGCTGTTTTTT. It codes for CASSVGDRSRELFF. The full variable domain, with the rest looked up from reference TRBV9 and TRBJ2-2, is DSGVTQTPKHLITATGQRVTLRCSPRSGDLSVYWYQQSLDQGLQFLIQYYNGEERAKGNILERFSAQQFPDLHSELNLSSLELGDSALYFCASSVGDRSRELFFGEGSRLTVL.

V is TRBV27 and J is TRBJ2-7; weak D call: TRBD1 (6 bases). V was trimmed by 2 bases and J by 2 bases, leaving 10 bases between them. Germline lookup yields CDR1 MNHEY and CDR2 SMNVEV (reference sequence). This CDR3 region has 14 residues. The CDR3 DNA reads TGTGCCAGCAGTTTACGGGACACTACCTACGAGCAGTACTTC. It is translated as CASSLRDTTYEQYF.

Here the CDR3 reads CASSFGQGRFF. CDR3 nucleotide sequence: TGCGCCAGCAGCTTCGGACAGGGTCGGTTCTTC. This chain connects TRBV5-1 to TRBJ2-1, with TRBD1 matching 8 bases. V gave up 2 bases and J gave up 15 bases; unmatched junction bases: 4. Germline CDR1 is SGHRS and CDR2 is YFSETQ. The CDR3 has 11 amino acids. Using reference TRBV5-1 and TRBJ2-1 for the parts outside the CDR3, the full variable domain is KAGVTQTPRYLIKTRGQQVTLSCSPISGHRSVSWYQQTPGQGLQFLFEYFSETQRNKGNFPGRFSGRQFSNSRSEMNVSTLELGDSALYLCASSFGQGRFFGPGTRLTVL.

Here the CDR3 reads CASSVGARGPEQYF. The CDR3, as DNA: TGTGCCAGCAGCGTAGGTGCCAGGGGGCCCGAGCAGTACTTC. The genes are TRBV9 and TRBJ2-7; TRBD1 aligns across 8 bases. Germline assignment: CDR1 SGDLS and CDR2 YYNGEE. V gave up 0 bases and J gave up 6 bases; unmatched junction bases: 5. The CDR3 spans 14 residues.